This T cell receptor beta chain appears in the sequencing data of a study of T cell responses to AZD1222 COVID-19 vaccine. Overall study findings and caveats: Donors were mostly white British, more females; clonal diversity possibly underestimated.

Germline lookup yields CDR1 SGHTA and CDR2 FQGNSA. The V segment lost 4 bases and the J segment 9 bases; nucleotides outside the gene matches: 5. CDR3 length: 13 residues. Data came from immunoSEQ multiplex PCR; TCRdb stores just in-frame clones and leaves some out. This table has under 90,000 clones, approximately 85% appearing once. In the case of this clone: Its antigen is currently unknown.

The specimen comprised peripheral blood, sampled 28 days after the second AZD1222 dose. The source is an adult who received the AZD1222 COVID-19 vaccine. The chain employs TRBV7-2 and TRBJ2-4; TRBD2 matches 8 bases. The CDR3 nucleotides read TGTGCCAGCAGCTCCGGGGGGGCATTCATTCAGTACTTC. Its protein is CASSSGGAFIQYF. The full variable domain, in which reference TRBV7-2 and TRBJ2-4 provide the parts outside the CDR3, is GAGVSQSPSNKVTEKGKDVELRCDPISGHTALYWYRQSLGQGLEFLIYFQGNSAPDKSGLPSDRFSAERTGGSVSTLTIQRTQQEDSAVYLCASSSGGAFIQYFGAGTRLSVL.